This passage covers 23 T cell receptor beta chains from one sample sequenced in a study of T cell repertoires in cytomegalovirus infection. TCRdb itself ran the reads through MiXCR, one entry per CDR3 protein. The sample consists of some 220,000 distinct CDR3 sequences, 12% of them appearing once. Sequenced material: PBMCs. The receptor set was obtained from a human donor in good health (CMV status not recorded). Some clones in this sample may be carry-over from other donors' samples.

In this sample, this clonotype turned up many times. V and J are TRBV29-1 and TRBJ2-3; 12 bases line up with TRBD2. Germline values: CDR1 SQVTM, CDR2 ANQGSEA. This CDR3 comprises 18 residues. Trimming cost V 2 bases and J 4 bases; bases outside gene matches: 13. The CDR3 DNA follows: TGCAGCGTTGAACGACAGGGACTAGCGGGTTCAGCGGCAGATACGCAGTATTTT. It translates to CSVERQGLAGSAADTQYF.

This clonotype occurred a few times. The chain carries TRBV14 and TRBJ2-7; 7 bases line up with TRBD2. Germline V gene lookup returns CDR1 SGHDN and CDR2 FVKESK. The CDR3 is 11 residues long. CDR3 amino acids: CASGYSGEQYF. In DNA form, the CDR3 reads TGTGCTAGCGGGTATTCTGGCGAGCAGTACTTC.

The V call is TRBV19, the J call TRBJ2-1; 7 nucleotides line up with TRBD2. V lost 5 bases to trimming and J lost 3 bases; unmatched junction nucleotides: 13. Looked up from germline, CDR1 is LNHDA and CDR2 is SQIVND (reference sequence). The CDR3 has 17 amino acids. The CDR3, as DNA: TGTGCCAGTAGTCGGGCTAGCGGTGGGGGTCTCTACAATGAGCAGTTCTTC. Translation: CASSRASGGGLYNEQFF.

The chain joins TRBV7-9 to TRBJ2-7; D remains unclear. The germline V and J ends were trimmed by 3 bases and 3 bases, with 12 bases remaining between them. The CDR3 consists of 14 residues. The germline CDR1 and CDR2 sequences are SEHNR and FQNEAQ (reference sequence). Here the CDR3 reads CASSLTPQNYEQYF. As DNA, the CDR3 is TGTGCCAGCAGCTTGACCCCCCAAAACTACGAGCAGTACTTC.

CDR3 bases: TGTGCCAGCAGTTTCCAGGGCGGCGAAAAACTGTTTTTT. Encoded protein: CASSFQGGEKLFF. The rearrangement uses TRBV6-6 and TRBJ1-4; maybe TRBD1 (5 bases). Trimming took 4 bases from V and 8 from J, leaving 11 bases between them. Germline CDR1 reads MNHNY; CDR2 reads SVGAGI (reference sequence). This CDR3 contains 13 residues.

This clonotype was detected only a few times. The CDR3, as DNA: TGTGCCAGCAGTTTATCTACAGGGGACACTGAAGCTTTCTTT. Amino acid sequence: CASSLSTGDTEAFF. The chain is built from TRBV28 and TRBJ1-1; 7 bases align to TRBD1. Per the germline V gene, CDR1 is MDHEN and CDR2 is SYDVKM. The CDR3 length is 14 residues. Germline trimming cut 1 base from V and 3 bases from J; bases unmatched to any gene: 2.

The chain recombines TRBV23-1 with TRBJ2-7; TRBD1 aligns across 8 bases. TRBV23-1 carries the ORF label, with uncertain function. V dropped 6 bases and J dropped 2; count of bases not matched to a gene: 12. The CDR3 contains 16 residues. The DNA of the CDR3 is TGCGCCAGCAGATCCTACAGGGGGAAGGGACCCTACGAGCAGTACTTC. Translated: CASRSYRGKGPYEQYF.

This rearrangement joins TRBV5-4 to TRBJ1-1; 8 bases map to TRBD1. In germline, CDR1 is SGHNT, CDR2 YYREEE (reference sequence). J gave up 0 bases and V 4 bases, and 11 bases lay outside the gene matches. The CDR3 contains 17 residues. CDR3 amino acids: CASSEGQGLLMNTEAFF. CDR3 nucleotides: TGTGCCAGCAGCGAAGGACAGGGCCTCCTGATGAACACTGAAGCTTTCTTT. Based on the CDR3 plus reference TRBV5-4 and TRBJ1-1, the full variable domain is ETGVTQSPTHLIKTRGQQVTLRCSSQSGHNTVSWYQQALGQGPQFIFQYYREEENGRGNFPPRFSGLQFPNYSSELNVNALELDDSALYLCASSEGQGLLMNTEAFFGQGTRLTVV.

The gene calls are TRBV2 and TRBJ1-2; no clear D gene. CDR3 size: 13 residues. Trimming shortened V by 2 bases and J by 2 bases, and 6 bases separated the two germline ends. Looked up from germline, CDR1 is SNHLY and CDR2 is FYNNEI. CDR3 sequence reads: CASSENKNYGYTF. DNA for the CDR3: TGTGCCAGCAGTGAAAATAAGAACTATGGCTACACCTTC.

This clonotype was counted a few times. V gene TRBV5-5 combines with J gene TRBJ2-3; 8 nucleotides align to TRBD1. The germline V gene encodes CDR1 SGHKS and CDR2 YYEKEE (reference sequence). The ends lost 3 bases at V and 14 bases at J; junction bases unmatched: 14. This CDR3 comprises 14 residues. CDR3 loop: CASSSPGQAKERYF. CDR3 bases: TGTGCCAGCAGCTCCCCGGGACAGGCAAAAGAACGGTATTTT.

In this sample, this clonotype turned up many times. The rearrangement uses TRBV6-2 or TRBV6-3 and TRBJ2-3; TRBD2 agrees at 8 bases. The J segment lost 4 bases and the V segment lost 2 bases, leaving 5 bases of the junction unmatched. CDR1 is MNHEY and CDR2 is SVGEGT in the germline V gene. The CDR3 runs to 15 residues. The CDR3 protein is CASSYGAGASDTQYF. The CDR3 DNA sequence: TGTGCCAGCAGTTACGGAGCGGGGGCTTCAGATACGCAGTATTTT.

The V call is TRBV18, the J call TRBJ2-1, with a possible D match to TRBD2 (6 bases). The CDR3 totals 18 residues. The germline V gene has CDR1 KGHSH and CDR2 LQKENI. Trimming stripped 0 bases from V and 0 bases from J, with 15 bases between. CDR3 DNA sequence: TGTGCCAGCTCACCACCGCGGGATGATTTACGCTCCTACAATGAGCAGTTCTTC. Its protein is CASSPPRDDLRSYNEQFF.

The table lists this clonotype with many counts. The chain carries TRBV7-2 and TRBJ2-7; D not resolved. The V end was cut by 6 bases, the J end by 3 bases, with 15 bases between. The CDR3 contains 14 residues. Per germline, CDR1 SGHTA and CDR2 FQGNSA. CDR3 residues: CASSPRGTHYEQYF. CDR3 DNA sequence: TGTGCCAGCAGTCCCCGAGGCACCCACTACGAGCAGTACTTC.

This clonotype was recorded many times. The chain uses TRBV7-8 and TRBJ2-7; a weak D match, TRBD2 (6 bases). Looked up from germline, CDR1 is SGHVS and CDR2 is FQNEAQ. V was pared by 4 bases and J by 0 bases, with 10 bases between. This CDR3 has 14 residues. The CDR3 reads CASSSGVGSYEQYF. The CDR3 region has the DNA TGTGCCAGCAGCTCGGGGGTCGGCTCCTACGAGCAGTACTTC. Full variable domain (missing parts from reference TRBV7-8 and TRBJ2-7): GAGVSQSPRYKVAKRGQDVALRCDPISGHVSLFWYQQALGQGPEFLTYFQNEAQLDKSGLPSDRFFAERPEGSVSTLKIQRTQQEDSAVYLCASSSGVGSYEQYFGPGTRLTVT.

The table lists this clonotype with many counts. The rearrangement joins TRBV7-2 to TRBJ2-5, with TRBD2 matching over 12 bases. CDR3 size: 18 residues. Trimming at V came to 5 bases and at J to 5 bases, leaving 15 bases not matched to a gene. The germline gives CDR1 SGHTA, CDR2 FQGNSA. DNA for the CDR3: TGTGCCAGCAGCGCCGGGACTAGCGGGCTCTCTCGGCGGGAGACCCAGTACTTC. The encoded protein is CASSAGTSGLSRRETQYF.

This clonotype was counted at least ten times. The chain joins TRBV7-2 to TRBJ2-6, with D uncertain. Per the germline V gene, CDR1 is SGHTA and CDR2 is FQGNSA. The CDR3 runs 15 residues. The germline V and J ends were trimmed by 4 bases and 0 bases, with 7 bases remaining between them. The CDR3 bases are TGTGCCAGCAGCTCGGACGGCTCTGGGGCCAACGTCCTGACTTTC. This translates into CASSSDGSGANVLTF. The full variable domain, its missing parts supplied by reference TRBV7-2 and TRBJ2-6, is GAGVSQSPSNKVTEKGKDVELRCDPISGHTALYWYRQSLGQGLEFLIYFQGNSAPDKSGLPSDRFSAERTGGSVSTLTIQRTQQEDSAVYLCASSSDGSGANVLTFGAGSRLTVL.

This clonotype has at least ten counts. The CDR3 reads CASNGREGRETQYF. The CDR3 DNA follows: TGTGCCAGCAACGGGCGGGAGGGCCGGGAGACCCAGTACTTC. V usage is TRBV28 and J usage is TRBJ2-5, with 9 bases matching TRBD2. With 7 bases clipped from V and 5 bases from J, the junction kept 8 bases outside the gene matches. This CDR3 contains 14 residues. CDR1 and CDR2 from the germline V gene are MDHEN and SYDVKM.

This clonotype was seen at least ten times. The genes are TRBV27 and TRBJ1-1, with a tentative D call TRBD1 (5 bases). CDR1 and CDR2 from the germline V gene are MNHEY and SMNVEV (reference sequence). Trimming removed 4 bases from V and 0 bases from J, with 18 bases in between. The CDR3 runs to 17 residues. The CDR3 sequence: CASSSSPHDRMNTEAFF. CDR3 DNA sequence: TGTGCCAGCAGTTCCTCTCCCCACGACAGAATGAACACTGAAGCTTTCTTT.

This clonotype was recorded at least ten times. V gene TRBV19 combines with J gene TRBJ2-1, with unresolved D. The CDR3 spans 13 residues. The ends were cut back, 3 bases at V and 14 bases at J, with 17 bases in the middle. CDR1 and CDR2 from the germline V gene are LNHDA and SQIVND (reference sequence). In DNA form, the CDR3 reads TGTGCCAGTAGTATCGGGCCGCCGTACAATGAGTTCTTC. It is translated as CASSIGPPYNEFF.

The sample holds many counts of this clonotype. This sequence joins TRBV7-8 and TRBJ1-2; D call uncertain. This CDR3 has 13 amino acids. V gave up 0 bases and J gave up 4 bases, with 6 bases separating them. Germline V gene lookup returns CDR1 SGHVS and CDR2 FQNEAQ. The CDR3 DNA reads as TGTGCCAGCAGCTTAGCAGGAGGCTATGGCTACACCTTC. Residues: CASSLAGGYGYTF.

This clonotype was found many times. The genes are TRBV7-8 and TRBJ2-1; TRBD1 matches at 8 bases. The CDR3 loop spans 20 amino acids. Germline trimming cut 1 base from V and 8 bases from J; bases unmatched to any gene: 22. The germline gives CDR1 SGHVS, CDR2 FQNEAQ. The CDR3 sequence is CASSLEDIGQGTTPVDEQFF. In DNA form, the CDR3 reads TGTGCCAGCAGCTTAGAGGATATTGGACAGGGAACCACCCCTGTCGATGAGCAGTTCTTC.

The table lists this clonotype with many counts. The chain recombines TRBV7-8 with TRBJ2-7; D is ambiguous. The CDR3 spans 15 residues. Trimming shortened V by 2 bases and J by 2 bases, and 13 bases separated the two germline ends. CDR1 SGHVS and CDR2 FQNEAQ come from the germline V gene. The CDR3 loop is CASSLNARTPYEQYF. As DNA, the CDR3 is TGTGCCAGCAGCTTAAACGCCCGAACTCCCTACGAGCAGTACTTC. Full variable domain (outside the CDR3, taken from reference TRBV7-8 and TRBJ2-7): GAGVSQSPRYKVAKRGQDVALRCDPISGHVSLFWYQQALGQGPEFLTYFQNEAQLDKSGLPSDRFFAERPEGSVSTLKIQRTQQEDSAVYLCASSLNARTPYEQYFGPGTRLTVT.

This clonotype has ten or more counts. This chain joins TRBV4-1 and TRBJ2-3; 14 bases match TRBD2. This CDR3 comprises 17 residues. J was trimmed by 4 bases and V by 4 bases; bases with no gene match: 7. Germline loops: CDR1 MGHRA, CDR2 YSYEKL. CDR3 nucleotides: TGCGCCAGCAGCCCGGGACTAGCGGGGGCTCGAGCAGATACGCAGTATTTT. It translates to CASSPGLAGARADTQYF.